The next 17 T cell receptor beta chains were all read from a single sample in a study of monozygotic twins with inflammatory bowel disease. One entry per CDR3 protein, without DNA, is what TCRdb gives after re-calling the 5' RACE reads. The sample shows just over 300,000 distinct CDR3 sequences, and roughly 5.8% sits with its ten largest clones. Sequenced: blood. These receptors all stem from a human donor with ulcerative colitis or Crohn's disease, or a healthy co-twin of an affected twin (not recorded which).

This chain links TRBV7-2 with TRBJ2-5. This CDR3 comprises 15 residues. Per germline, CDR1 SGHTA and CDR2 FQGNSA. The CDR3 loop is CASSLVGIRRQTQYF.

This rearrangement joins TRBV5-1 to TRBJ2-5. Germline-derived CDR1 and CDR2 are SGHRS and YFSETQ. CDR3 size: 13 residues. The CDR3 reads CASSANYQETQYF.

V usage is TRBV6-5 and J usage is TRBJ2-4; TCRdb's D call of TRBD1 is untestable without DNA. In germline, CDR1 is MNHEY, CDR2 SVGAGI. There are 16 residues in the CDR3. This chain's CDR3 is CASSYSGRVAKNIQYF.

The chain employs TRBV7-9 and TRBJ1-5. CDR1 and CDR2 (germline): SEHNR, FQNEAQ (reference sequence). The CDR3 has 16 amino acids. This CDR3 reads CASSRIGLSGNQPQHF.

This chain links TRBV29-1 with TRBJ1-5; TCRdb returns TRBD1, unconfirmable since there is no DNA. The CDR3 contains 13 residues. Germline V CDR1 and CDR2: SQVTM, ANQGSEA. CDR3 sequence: CSVVGAGGQPQHF.

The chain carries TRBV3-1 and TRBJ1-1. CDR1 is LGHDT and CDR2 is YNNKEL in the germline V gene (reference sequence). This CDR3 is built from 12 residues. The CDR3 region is CASSQANTEALF. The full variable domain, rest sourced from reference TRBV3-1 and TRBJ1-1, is DTAVSQTPKYLVTQMGNDKSIKCEQNLGHDTMYWYKQDSKKFLKIMFSYNNKELIINETVPNRFSPKSPDKAHLNLHINSLELGDSAVYFCASSQANTEALFGQGTRLTVV.

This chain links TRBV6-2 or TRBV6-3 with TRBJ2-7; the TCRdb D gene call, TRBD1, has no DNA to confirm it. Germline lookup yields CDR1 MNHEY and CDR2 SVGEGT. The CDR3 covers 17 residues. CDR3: CASSYLGSTGATYEQYF.

The CDR3 region is CASSQETSGRAGSYEQYF. This chain links TRBV4-2 with TRBJ2-7; TCRdb's D call of TRBD2 is untestable without DNA. The length of the CDR3 is 18 residues. The V gene's germline CDR1 is LGHNA and CDR2 YNFKEQ.

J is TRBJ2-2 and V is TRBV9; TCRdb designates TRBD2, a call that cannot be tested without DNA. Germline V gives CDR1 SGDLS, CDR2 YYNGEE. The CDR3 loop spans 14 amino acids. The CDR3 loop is CASSVWVAHGELFF.

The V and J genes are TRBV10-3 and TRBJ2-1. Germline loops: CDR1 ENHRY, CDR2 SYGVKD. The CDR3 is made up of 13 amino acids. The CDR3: CAISKPNYNEQIF.

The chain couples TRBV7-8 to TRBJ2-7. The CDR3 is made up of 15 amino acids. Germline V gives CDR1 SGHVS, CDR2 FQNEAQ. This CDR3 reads CASSKLRFQFNEQYF.

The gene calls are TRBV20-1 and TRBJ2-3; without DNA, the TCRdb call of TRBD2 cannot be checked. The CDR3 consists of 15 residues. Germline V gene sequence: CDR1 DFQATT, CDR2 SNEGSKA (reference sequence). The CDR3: CSARGGLVGSDTQYF.

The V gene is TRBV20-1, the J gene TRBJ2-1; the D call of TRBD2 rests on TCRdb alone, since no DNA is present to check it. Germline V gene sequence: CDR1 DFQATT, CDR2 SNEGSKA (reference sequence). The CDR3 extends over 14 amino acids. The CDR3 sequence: CSARGLALYNEQFF.

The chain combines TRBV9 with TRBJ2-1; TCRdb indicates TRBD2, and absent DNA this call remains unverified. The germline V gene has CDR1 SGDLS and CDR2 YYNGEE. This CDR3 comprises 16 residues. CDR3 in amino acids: CASSPTLAGAPREQFF.

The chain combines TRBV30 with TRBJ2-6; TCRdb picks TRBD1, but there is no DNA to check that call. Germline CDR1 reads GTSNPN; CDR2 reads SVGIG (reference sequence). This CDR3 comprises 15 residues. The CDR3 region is CAWKGGPAGANVLTF. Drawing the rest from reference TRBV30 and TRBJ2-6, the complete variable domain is SQTIHQWPATLVQPVGSPLSLECTVEGTSNPNLYWYRQAAGRGLQLLFYSVGIGQISSEVPQNLSASRPQDRQFILSSKKLLLSDSGFYLCAWKGGPAGANVLTFGAGSRLTVL.

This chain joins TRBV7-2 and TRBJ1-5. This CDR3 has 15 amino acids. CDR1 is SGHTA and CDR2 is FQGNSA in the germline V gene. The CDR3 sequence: CASSSGSYSNQPQHF.

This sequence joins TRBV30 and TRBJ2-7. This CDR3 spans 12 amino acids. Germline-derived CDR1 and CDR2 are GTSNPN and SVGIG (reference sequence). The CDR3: CAWSPGPYEQYF.